This T cell receptor (beta chain) was identified during a study of CD8 T cells in Susac syndrome. When the RNA was reverse transcribed, random hexamers were used with an input of roughly 0.5 to 1 ug. TCRdb re-analysed the immunoSEQ multiplex PCR reads in MiXCR, keeping a single row per CDR3 protein. Of some 130,000 distinct CDR3 sequences in the sample, approximately 95% were seen once. The sequenced material came from CD8+ T cells from PBMCs. This sequence originates from a human donor with Susac syndrome.

The CDR3, as DNA: TGTGCCAGCACGGATCCGCGAGTAATTGAAGAGACCCAGTACTTC. This translates into CASTDPRVIEETQYF. The V and J genes are TRBV2 and TRBJ2-5; no clear D gene. With 7 bases removed from V and 3 bases from J, the gap between germline ends came to 18 bases. Germline V gives CDR1 SNHLY, CDR2 FYNNEI. This CDR3 has 15 amino acids.